This TCR beta chain is drawn from a study of cytomegalovirus exposure and HLA in healthy donors. A word on this clone: Its target is not known.

Study-wide points: CMV serostatus was the only immune exposure information that was available. Sequencing probably produced one cluster of sequence variants that were highly shared.

V lost 2 bases and J 3 bases, leaving 7 bases between the germline ends. This CDR3 has 13 residues. Germline values: CDR1 MNHEY, CDR2 SVGAGI. PCR primers comprised 60 Vbeta and 13 Jbeta primers. Original data processing: Later, 65 million to 85 million unique TCR beta chains were counted in an analysis, and about 10 million of them were shared. The protocol was immunoSEQ multiplex PCR, while the TCRdb copy is restricted to in-frame clones and leaves out a portion. V and J calls and clone size are those listed in that table; D and trimming were worked out from the DNA. The sample shows around 150,000 clones, about 72% of them seen only once.

This chain links TRBV6-5 with TRBJ1-2, with D unclear. The clonotype comes from a man in his fifties or sixties in good health and CMV-seronegative. Sequencing was done on a sample of PBMCs. The CDR3 is CASSYAQDYGYTF. The CDR3 region has the DNA TGTGCCAGCAGTTACGCGCAGGACTATGGCTACACCTTC.